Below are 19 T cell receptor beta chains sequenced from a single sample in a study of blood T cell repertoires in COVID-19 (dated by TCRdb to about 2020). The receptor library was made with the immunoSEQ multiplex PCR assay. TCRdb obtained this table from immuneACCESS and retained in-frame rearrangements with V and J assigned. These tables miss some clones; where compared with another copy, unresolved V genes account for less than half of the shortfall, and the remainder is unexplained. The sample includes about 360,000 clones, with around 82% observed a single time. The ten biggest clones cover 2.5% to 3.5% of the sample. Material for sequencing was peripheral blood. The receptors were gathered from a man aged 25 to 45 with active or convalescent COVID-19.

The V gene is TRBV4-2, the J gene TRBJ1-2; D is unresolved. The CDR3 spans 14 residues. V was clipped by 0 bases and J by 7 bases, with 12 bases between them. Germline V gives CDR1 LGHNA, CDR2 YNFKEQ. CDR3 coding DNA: TGTGCCAGCAGCCAAGATCGACGGGGTACTGGCTACACCTTC. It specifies CASSQDRRGTGYTF.

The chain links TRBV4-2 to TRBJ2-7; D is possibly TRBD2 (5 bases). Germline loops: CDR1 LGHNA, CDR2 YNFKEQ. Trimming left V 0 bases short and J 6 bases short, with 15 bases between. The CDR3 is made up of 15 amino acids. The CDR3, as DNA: TGTGCCAGCAGCCAAGATCCTAGCCGAGGCTCCGAGCAGTACTTC. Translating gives CASSQDPSRGSEQYF.

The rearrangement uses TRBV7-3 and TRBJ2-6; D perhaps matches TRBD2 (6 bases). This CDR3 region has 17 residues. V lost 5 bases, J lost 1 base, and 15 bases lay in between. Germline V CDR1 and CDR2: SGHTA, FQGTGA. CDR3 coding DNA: TGTGCCAGCAGCCCGTACTTGGGGGGATCTGGGGCCAACGTCCTGACTTTC. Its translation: CASSPYLGGSGANVLTF.

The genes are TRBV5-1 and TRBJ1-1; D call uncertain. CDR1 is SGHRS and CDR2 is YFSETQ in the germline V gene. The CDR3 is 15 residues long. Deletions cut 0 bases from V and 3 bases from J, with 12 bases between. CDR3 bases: TGCGCCAGCAGCTTGGGGGGAGGATGGGACACTGAAGCTTTCTTT. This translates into CASSLGGGWDTEAFF.

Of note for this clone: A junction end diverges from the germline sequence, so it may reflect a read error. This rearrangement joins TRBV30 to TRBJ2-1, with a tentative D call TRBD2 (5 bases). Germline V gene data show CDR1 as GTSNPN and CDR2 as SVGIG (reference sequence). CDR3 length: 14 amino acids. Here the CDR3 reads CAWSPGNTYTEQFF. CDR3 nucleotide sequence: TGTGCCTGGAGCCCCGGGAACACCTACACTGAGCAGTTCTTC.

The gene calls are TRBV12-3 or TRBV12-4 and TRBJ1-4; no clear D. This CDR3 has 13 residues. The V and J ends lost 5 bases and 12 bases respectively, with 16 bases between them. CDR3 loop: CASSPGVRSELFF. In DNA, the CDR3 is TGTGCCAGCAGTCCCGGAGTTCGTTCGGAACTGTTTTTT.

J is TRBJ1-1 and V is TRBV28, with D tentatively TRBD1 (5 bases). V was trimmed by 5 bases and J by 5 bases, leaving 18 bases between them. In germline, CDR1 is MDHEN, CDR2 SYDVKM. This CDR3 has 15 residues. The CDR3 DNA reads TGTGCCAGCAGTCCTAAGTGGGGGACTGTGACTGAAGCTTTCTTT. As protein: CASSPKWGTVTEAFF. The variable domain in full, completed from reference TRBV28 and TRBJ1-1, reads DVKVTQSSRYLVKRTGEKVFLECVQDMDHENMFWYRQDPGLGLRLIYFSYDVKMKEKGDIPEGYSVSREKKERFSLILESASTNQTSMYLCASSPKWGTVTEAFFGQGTRLTVV.

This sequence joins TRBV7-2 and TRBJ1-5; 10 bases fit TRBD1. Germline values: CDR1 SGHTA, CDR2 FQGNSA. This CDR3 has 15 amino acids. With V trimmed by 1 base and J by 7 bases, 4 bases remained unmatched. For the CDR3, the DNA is TGTGCCAGCAGCTTAGGACAGGGGGCCGGACAGCCCCAGCATTTT. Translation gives CASSLGQGAGQPQHF. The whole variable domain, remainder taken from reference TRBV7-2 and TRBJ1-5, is GAGVSQSPSNKVTEKGKDVELRCDPISGHTALYWYRQSLGQGLEFLIYFQGNSAPDKSGLPSDRFSAERTGGSVSTLTIQRTQQEDSAVYLCASSLGQGAGQPQHFGDGTRLSIL.

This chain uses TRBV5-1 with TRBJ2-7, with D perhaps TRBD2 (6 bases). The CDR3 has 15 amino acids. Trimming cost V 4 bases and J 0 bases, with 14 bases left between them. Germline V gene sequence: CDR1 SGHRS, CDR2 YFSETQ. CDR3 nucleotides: TGCGCCAGCAGCCGGGGCCTAGCGAGCTCCTACGAGCAGTACTTC. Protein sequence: CASSRGLASSYEQYF.

CDR3 residues: CASSLALGNEQFF. CDR3 DNA: TGTGCCAGCAGCTTAGCCCTCGGTAATGAGCAGTTCTTC. This sequence joins TRBV7-8 and TRBJ2-1; D not resolved. This CDR3 has 13 residues. CDR1 is SGHVS, CDR2 FQNEAQ, per germline. V lost 0 bases, J lost 7 bases, and 7 bases lay in between.

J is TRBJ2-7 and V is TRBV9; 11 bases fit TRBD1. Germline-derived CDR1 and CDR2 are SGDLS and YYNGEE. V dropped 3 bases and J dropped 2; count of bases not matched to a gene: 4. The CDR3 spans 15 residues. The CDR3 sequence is CASSGRGQGAYEQYF. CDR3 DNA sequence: TGTGCCAGCAGCGGGAGGGGACAGGGGGCCTACGAGCAGTACTTC.

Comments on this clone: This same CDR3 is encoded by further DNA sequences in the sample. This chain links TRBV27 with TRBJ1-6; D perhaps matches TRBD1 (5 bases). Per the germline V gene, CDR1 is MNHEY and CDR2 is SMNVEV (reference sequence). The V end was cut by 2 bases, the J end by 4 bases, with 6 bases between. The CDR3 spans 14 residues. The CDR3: CASSLQGYNSPLHF. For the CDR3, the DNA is TGTGCCAGCAGTTTACAGGGTTATAATTCACCCCTCCACTTT.

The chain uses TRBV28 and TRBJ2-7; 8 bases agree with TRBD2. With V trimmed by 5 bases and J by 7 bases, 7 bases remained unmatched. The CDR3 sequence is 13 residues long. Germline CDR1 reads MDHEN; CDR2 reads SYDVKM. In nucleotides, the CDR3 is TGTGCCAGCAGTCCCCGGGCGGGGGGAGAGCAGTACTTC. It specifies CASSPRAGGEQYF. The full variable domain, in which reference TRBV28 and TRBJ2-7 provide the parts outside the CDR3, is DVKVTQSSRYLVKRTGEKVFLECVQDMDHENMFWYRQDPGLGLRLIYFSYDVKMKEKGDIPEGYSVSREKKERFSLILESASTNQTSMYLCASSPRAGGEQYFGPGTRLTVT.

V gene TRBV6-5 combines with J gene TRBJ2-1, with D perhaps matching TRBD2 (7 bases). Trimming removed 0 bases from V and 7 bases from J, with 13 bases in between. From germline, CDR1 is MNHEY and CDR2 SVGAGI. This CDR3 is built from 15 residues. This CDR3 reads CASSYSGGGGNEQFF. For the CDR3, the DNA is TGTGCCAGCAGTTACTCCGGGGGAGGGGGGAATGAGCAGTTCTTC.

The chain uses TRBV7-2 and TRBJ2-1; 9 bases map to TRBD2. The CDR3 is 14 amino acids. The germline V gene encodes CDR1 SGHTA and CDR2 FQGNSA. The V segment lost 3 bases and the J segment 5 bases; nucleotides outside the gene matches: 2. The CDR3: CASSFSGGNNEQFF. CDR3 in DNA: TGTGCCAGCAGCTTTAGCGGGGGCAACAATGAGCAGTTCTTC.

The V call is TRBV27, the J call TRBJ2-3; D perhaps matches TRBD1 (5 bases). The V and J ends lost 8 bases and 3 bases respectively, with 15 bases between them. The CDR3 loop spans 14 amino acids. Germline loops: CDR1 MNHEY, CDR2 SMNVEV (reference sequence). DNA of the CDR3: TGTGCCAGCGGGCTTACCCAGGGTACAGATACGCAGTATTTT. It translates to CASGLTQGTDTQYF.

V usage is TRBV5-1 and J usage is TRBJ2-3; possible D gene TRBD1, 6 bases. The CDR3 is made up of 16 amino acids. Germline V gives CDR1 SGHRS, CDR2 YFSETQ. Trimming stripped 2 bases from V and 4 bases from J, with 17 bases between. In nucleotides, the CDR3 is TGCGCCAGCAGCTTCCAGGGGCAGGGGTTTTCAGATACGCAGTATTTT. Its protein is CASSFQGQGFSDTQYF.

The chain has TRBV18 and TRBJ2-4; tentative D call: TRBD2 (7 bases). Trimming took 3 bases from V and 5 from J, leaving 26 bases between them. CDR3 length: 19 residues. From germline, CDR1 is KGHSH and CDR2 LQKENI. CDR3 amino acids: CASSPGGRTKGRGENIQYF. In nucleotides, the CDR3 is TGTGCCAGCTCACCGGGGGGGCGCACGAAAGGGCGAGGGGAAAACATTCAGTACTTC.

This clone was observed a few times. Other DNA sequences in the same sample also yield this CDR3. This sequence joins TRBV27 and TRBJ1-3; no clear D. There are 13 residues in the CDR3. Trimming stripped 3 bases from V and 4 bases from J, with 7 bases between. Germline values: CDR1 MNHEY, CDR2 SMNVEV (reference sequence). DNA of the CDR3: TGTGCCAGCAGTTTTAGCAGCGGAAACACCATATATTTT. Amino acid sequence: CASSFSSGNTIYF.